The TCR beta chain described here comes from a study of T-cell reconstitution after alpha-beta-depleted transplantation in children. Germline V CDR1 and CDR2: ENHRY, SYGVKD. The CDR3 has 15 residues. Trimming stripped 0 bases from V and 4 bases from J, with 12 bases between. This clonotype was seen more than once but under ten times. During its preparation, the TCRbeta library received unique molecular identifiers. MiXCR, applied by TCRdb to the PCR reads, yields one record per CDR3 protein. Of about 500,000 distinct CDR3 sequences listed, 30% to 35% are singletons. The source was PBMCs from the stem cell graft donor, collected from the stem cell graft. This TCR came from a human donor who donated a stem cell graft to a child with aplastic anemia. V is TRBV10-3 and J is TRBJ1-2; no firm D call. In nucleotides, the CDR3 is TGTGCCATCAGTGAGTCGAGTCGGGGTATCTATGGCTACACCTTC. Its translation: CAISESSRGIYGYTF.